This TCR beta chain comes out of a study of identical twins. Healthy Caucasian donors formed the entire cohort. From germline, CDR1 is SGHDT and CDR2 YYEEEE. V lost 3 bases to trimming and J lost 7 bases; unmatched junction nucleotides: 6. This CDR3 has 15 residues. The table lists this clonotype with a count of one. TCRdb ran MiXCR on the 5' RACE reads and lists one entry per CDR3 protein. The table lists 200,000 to 250,000 distinct CDR3 sequences, roughly an eighth of them singletons, with about 3.9% in the top ten. These data were likewise used in another study, on yellow fever vaccine responses in identical twins.

The TCR originated in a woman aged 18-29 years in good health. Sequencing was carried out using memory (CD45RO+) T cells sorted from blood. The V gene is TRBV5-6, the J gene TRBJ2-2, with TRBD1 identical over 10 bases. The CDR3 sequence is CASSSMGQGSGELFF. Here the CDR3 DNA reads TGTGCCAGCAGCTCCATGGGACAGGGGAGCGGGGAGCTGTTTTTT.